The 23 T cell receptor beta chains listed next were all sequenced from one sample in a study of blood T cell repertoires in COVID-19. TCRdb's copy holds only in-frame clones and misses some; the assay was immunoSEQ multiplex PCR. This table holds 94,000 or so clones, 80% to 90% found once. Sequenced sample: peripheral blood. Receptor source: a woman in her seventies with acute or convalescent COVID-19.

The sample holds one count of this clone. The gene calls are TRBV2 and TRBJ2-5, with D perhaps TRBD1 (6 bases). The CDR3 is 13 residues long. Trimming stripped 4 bases from V and 4 bases from J, with 10 bases between. Germline CDR1 SNHLY, CDR2 FYNNEI. Written as DNA, the CDR3 is TGTGCCAGCAGTGCAATCAGGGGAGAGACCCAGTACTTC. Its translation: CASSAIRGETQYF.

This clone has just a few counts. V is TRBV18 and J is TRBJ1-6; 11 nucleotides line up with TRBD1. The CDR3 consists of 16 residues. CDR1 and CDR2 from the germline V gene are KGHSH and LQKENI. Trimming cost V 1 base and J 6 bases; bases outside gene matches: 2. CDR3 sequence: CASSPQGTGGNSPLHF. The CDR3 DNA follows: TGTGCCAGCTCACCACAGGGGACAGGGGGTAATTCACCCCTCCACTTT.

The chain uses TRBV10-1 and TRBJ2-3; a possible D gene is TRBD2 (6 bases). CDR1 is WNHNN, CDR2 SYGVQD, per germline (reference sequence). V was cut by 6 bases and J by 1 base, with 11 bases left in between. CDR3 length equals 14 residues. The CDR3 region has the DNA TGCGCCAGCAGCGGGGACTCAGGCACAGATACGCAGTATTTT. Protein: CASSGDSGTDTQYF.

The rearrangement joins TRBV20-1 to TRBJ2-5; TRBD2 is a possible D gene (6 bases). The CDR3 is 14 amino acids. The germline V gene encodes CDR1 DFQATT and CDR2 SNEGSKA (reference sequence). The V end lost 3 bases, the J end lost 3 bases, and 14 bases lay between the germline ends. The DNA for the CDR3 is TGCAGTGCTAGTCATTCCGGGAGAGAAGAGACCCAGTACTTC. Translated, it gives CSASHSGREETQYF.

CDR3 DNA: TGTGCCAGCAGCTTAGCGGGCGGTGGGGCCGATGAGCAGTTCTTC. Its translation: CASSLAGGGADEQFF. V and J are TRBV11-1 and TRBJ2-1; maybe TRBD1 (5 bases). This CDR3 has 15 amino acids. V was shortened by 0 bases and J by 8 bases, with 14 bases between the two germline ends. Germline CDR1 SGHAT, CDR2 FQDESV (reference sequence).

This chain links TRBV4-1 with TRBJ2-1; D might be TRBD1 (6 bases). This CDR3 has 15 amino acids. V was clipped by 1 base and J by 13 bases, with 20 bases between them. The germline V gene has CDR1 MGHRA and CDR2 YSYEKL. CDR3 in DNA: TGCGCCAGCAGCCAAGGGGGGTTAGGGGGAACGATTCAGTTCTTC. As protein: CASSQGGLGGTIQFF.

The chain is built from TRBV6-8 and TRBJ1-2; D is uncertain. V lost 5 bases, J lost 10 bases, and 14 bases lay in between. Germline V gene sequence: CDR1 MNHGY, CDR2 SAAAGT. This CDR3 has 12 residues. Here the CDR3 reads CASSARLGLYTF. CDR3 coding DNA: TGTGCCAGCAGTGCCAGGTTAGGCCTCTACACCTTC.

This chain connects TRBV19 to TRBJ1-5; D might be TRBD1 (5 bases). Germline CDR1 and CDR2: LNHDA and SQIVND (reference sequence). The CDR3 contains 13 residues. V dropped 5 bases and J dropped 3 bases, with 8 bases sitting between them. This CDR3 reads CASSARANQPQHF. The CDR3 region has the DNA TGTGCCAGTAGTGCCAGGGCCAATCAGCCCCAGCATTTT.

This clone was detected only once. The chain uses TRBV19 and TRBJ1-1, with D hard to call. The germline gives CDR1 LNHDA, CDR2 SQIVND (reference sequence). V dropped 1 base and J dropped 4 bases, with 7 bases sitting between them. This CDR3 is 13 amino acids long. CDR3 nucleotide sequence: TGTGCCAGTAGTATAGGAGGGTCCACTGAAGCTTTCTTT. This gives the protein CASSIGGSTEAFF.

The gene calls are TRBV19 and TRBJ1-1, with D possibly being TRBD1 (5 bases). Per germline, CDR1 LNHDA and CDR2 SQIVND (reference sequence). V lost 7 bases and J 2 bases, leaving 17 bases between the germline ends. This CDR3 has 15 amino acids. The CDR3 protein is CASKPFWQGNTEAFF. The CDR3, as DNA: TGTGCCAGTAAACCCTTTTGGCAGGGTAACACTGAAGCTTTCTTT.

J is TRBJ2-6 and V is TRBV18; 11 bases are shared with TRBD1. Trimming at V came to 1 base and at J to 2 bases, leaving 7 bases not matched to a gene. Germline CDR1 and CDR2: KGHSH and LQKENI. The CDR3 length is 19 residues. CDR3 sequence: CASSPRAGTGGPGANVLTF. In nucleotides, the CDR3 is TGTGCCAGCTCACCACGAGCCGGGACAGGGGGACCTGGGGCCAACGTCCTGACTTTC.

This clone was observed once. The rearrangement joins TRBV15 to TRBJ2-3; 9 bases map to TRBD1. The V gene end was trimmed by 10 bases and the J gene end by 0 bases; junction bases not matched to a gene: 8. This CDR3 spans 15 amino acids. Germline CDR1 is LNHNV and CDR2 is YYDKDF (reference sequence). In DNA, the CDR3 is TGTGCCATCGGGACAGGGAGTTCTAGCACAGATACGCAGTATTTT. Protein product: CAIGTGSSSTDTQYF.

The chain recombines TRBV4-1 with TRBJ1-2; a weak D match, TRBD1 (6 bases). CDR3 size: 15 residues. V shed 4 bases and J shed 8 bases, with 20 bases lying between them. Germline V CDR1 and CDR2: MGHRA, YSYEKL. In DNA, the CDR3 is TGCGCCAGCAGCCCAACCACTGGACAGTTGGGGGGCTACACCTTC. Translation gives CASSPTTGQLGGYTF.

This rearrangement joins TRBV6-5 to TRBJ1-1; D gene ambiguous. The germline V gene has CDR1 MNHEY and CDR2 SVGAGI. Trimming took off 2 bases at V and 9 bases at J, with 13 bases between the two ends. The CDR3 has 13 residues. The CDR3 is CASSYGPLKKAFF. The CDR3 DNA reads TGTGCCAGCAGTTACGGGCCGCTCAAAAAAGCTTTCTTT.

The chain couples TRBV21-1 to TRBJ1-3; the table's TRBD1 call for D was not verified on the DNA. TRBV21-1 is described as a pseudogene. The CDR3 is 20 amino acids. This chain's CDR3 is CASSKDPWLQGNLSGNTIYF. The CDR3 region has the DNA TGTGCCAGCAGCAAAGACCCCTGGTTACAGGGTAATCTCTCTGGAAACACCATATATTTT.

This clone was observed once. The V and J genes are TRBV2 and TRBJ2-7; D may be TRBD1 (6 bases). V dropped 6 bases and J dropped 0 bases, with 12 bases sitting between them. The CDR3 has 14 amino acids. Germline CDR1 reads SNHLY; CDR2 reads FYNNEI. Written as DNA, the CDR3 is TGTGCCAGCAGCCCACAGGGTAGCTCCTACGAGCAGTACTTC. Amino acid sequence: CASSPQGSSYEQYF.

This clone showed up just a few times. At one boundary the junction diverges from the germline segment, which might be a read error. In DNA, the CDR3 is TGTGCCAGCAGCCTAGGACAGGGGGCGTTCGGTGGCTACACCTTC. As protein: CASSLGQGAFGGYTF. The V call is TRBV13, the J call TRBJ1-2; 11 nucleotides line up with TRBD1. The CDR3 is 15 amino acids. CDR1 is PRHDT and CDR2 is FYEKMQ in the germline V gene (reference sequence). Together with reference TRBV13 and TRBJ1-2, the CDR3 gives the full variable domain: AAGVIQSPRHLIKEKRETATLKCYPIPRHDTVYWYQQGPGQDPQFLISFYEKMQSDKGSIPDRFSAQQFSDYHSELNMSSLELGDSALYFCASSLGQGAFGGYTFGSGTRLTVV.

This clone occurred a few times. The V and J genes are TRBV27 and TRBJ1-4; 7 bases match TRBD1. The CDR3 contains 14 residues. The junction had 5 bases not matched to a gene; V was cut back by 3 bases and J by 7 bases. Germline-derived CDR1 and CDR2 are MNHEY and SMNVEV (reference sequence). The CDR3 loop is CASSLGQWGEKLFF. DNA of the CDR3: TGTGCCAGCAGTTTGGGACAGTGGGGTGAAAAACTGTTTTTT.

V gene TRBV6-6 combines with J gene TRBJ2-3, with 11 positions matching TRBD2. The V and J ends lost 4 bases and 4 bases, in that order; junction bases with no gene match: 7. The germline gives CDR1 MNHNY, CDR2 SVGAGI (reference sequence). The length of the CDR3 is 16 residues. CDR3 region: CASSWLLAGVADTQYF. The CDR3 coding sequence is TGTGCCAGCAGTTGGTTACTAGCGGGAGTTGCAGATACGCAGTATTTT.

This chain joins TRBV5-1 and TRBJ2-5; no definite D call. Per the germline V gene, CDR1 is SGHRS and CDR2 is YFSETQ. Trimming pared 2 bases from V and 2 bases from J, leaving 4 bases between. This CDR3 is built from 12 residues. The CDR3 DNA sequence: TGCGCCAGCAGCTTCGGTCAAGAGACCCAGTACTTC. This sequence encodes CASSFGQETQYF.

The chain is built from TRBV4-1 and TRBJ1-5, with D possibly TRBD1 on 6 matching bases. Trimming took off 1 base at V and 0 bases at J, with 10 bases between the two ends. Germline assignment: CDR1 MGHRA and CDR2 YSYEKL. This CDR3 spans 16 amino acids. The CDR3 reads CASSQGGQYSNQPQHF. The CDR3 coding sequence is TGCGCCAGCAGCCAAGGGGGACAATATAGCAATCAGCCCCAGCATTTT.

This chain connects TRBV10-3 to TRBJ1-2; 7 bases line up with TRBD1. CDR3 length: 15 amino acids. With 5 bases clipped from V and 7 bases from J, the junction kept 13 bases outside the gene matches. The germline V gene has CDR1 ENHRY and CDR2 SYGVKD. The CDR3 sequence is CAISYGLEGAGGYTF. CDR3 DNA: TGTGCCATCAGTTACGGGCTGGAGGGGGCTGGTGGCTACACCTTC.

The chain carries TRBV11-2 and TRBJ1-4; weak D call: TRBD1 (6 bases). The V gene's germline CDR1 is SGHAT and CDR2 FQNNGV. The CDR3 consists of 15 residues. The V end lost 1 base, the J end lost 7 bases, and 13 bases lay between the germline ends. The CDR3 sequence: CASSLARTVGEKLFF. CDR3 DNA: TGTGCCAGCAGCTTAGCGAGGACAGTGGGTGAAAAACTGTTTTTT. The full variable domain, with the rest looked up from reference TRBV11-2 and TRBJ1-4, is EAGVAQSPRYKIIEKRQSVAFWCNPISGHATLYWYQQILGQGPKLLIQFQNNGVVDDSQLPKDRFSAERLKGVDSTLKIQPAKLEDSAVYLCASSLARTVGEKLFFGSGTQLSVL.